Presented here are 27 T cell receptor beta chains from one specimen sequenced in a study of T cell therapy after organ transplantation. TCRdb's copy holds only in-frame clones and misses some; the assay was immunoSEQ multiplex PCR. Among a few thousand clones listed, 68% were seen once. Noted time point: 4-8 weeks after completion of therapy. Their antigen targets remain unknown. The source material was CD8+ T cells from blood, sampled after autologous CMV-specific T cell therapy. The receptors were sampled from a human patient who had received a solid organ transplant and had CMV disease. Some T cells may be transferred from the graft donor.

V is TRBV10-3 and J is TRBJ2-7, with a weak D call TRBD2 (6 bases). V was cut by 10 bases and J by 6 bases, with 19 bases left in between. The germline gives CDR1 ENHRY, CDR2 SYGVKD. This CDR3 has 13 residues. In nucleotides, the CDR3 is TGTGCCAGCAGCTCGGGACTCTTGGGCGAGCAGTACTTC. It codes for CASSSGLLGEQYF.

Comments on this clone: The junction differs from germline at one of its ends, possibly a read error. The V gene is TRBV6-6, the J gene TRBJ2-7, with D uncertain. The V gene's germline CDR1 is MNHNY and CDR2 SVGAGI (reference sequence). The CDR3 totals 15 residues. The CDR3 bases are TGTGCCGGCAGTCCCACCCCGGACCCAACCTACGAGCAGTACTTC. The encoded protein is CAGSPTPDPTYEQYF.

The rearrangement uses TRBV2 and TRBJ1-5; maybe TRBD1 (6 bases). Germline values: CDR1 SNHLY, CDR2 FYNNEI. The CDR3 has 14 amino acids. With 6 bases removed from V and 4 bases from J, the gap between germline ends came to 13 bases. CDR3 sequence: CASSSGTPNQPQHF. The CDR3 nucleotides read TGTGCCAGCAGCTCCGGGACACCTAATCAGCCCCAGCATTTT. The whole variable domain, filled in from reference TRBV2 and TRBJ1-5, reads EPEVTQTPSHQVTQMGQEVILRCVPISNHLYFYWYRQILGQKVEFLVSFYNNEISEKSEIFDDQFSVERPDGSNFTLKIRSTKLEDSAMYFCASSSGTPNQPQHFGDGTRLSIL.

V gene TRBV15 combines with J gene TRBJ2-7; 10 bases match TRBD1. This CDR3 spans 15 amino acids. Per germline, CDR1 LNHNV and CDR2 YYDKDF (reference sequence). V shed 1 base, J shed 0 bases, and the junction held 0 bases outside the gene matches. CDR3 in DNA: TGTGCCACCAGCAGAGGGACAGGGGGCTCCTACGAGCAGTACTTC. Residues: CATSRGTGGSYEQYF.

The table lists this clone with a count of one. This sequence joins TRBV25-1 and TRBJ2-7, with TRBD1 matching 11 bases. Germline values: CDR1 MGHDK, CDR2 SYGVNS. The CDR3 contains 14 residues. V was pared by 7 bases and J by 4 bases, with 6 bases of the junction left unmatched. CDR3 in amino acids: CASTTGTGGYEQYF. The CDR3 DNA is TGTGCCAGCACCACGGGGACAGGGGGATACGAGCAGTACTTC.

V gene TRBV11-3 combines with J gene TRBJ2-5, with D perhaps TRBD2 (6 bases). This CDR3 is built from 17 residues. In germline, CDR1 is SGHNT, CDR2 YENEEA. Trimming took off 5 bases at V and 2 bases at J, with 21 bases between the two ends. The CDR3 nucleotides are TGTGCCAGCAGCACGGGACTCTTGGGCAGAGGGCAAGAGACCCAGTACTTC. It specifies CASSTGLLGRGQETQYF.

V and J are TRBV28 and TRBJ1-2; 9 nucleotides align to TRBD1. This CDR3 is 15 amino acids long. J lost 6 bases, V lost 3 bases, and 8 bases had no gene match. The germline V gene has CDR1 MDHEN and CDR2 SYDVKM. The CDR3 coding sequence is TGTGCCAGCAGTTTGTTCCGCGGGACAGGGAATGGCTACACCTTC. As protein: CASSLFRGTGNGYTF.

The chain employs TRBV27 and TRBJ2-3; no firm D call. Germline CDR1 MNHEY, CDR2 SMNVEV (reference sequence). CDR3 size: 13 residues. V shed 6 bases and J shed 1 base, with 8 bases lying between them. CDR3: CASRARGTDTQYF. Written as DNA, the CDR3 is TGTGCCAGCAGGGCTAGGGGCACAGATACGCAGTATTTT.

The J gene is TRBJ2-7, the V gene TRBV7-9; no clear D. The V end lost 1 base, the J end lost 5 bases, and 12 bases lay between the germline ends. Germline loops: CDR1 SEHNR, CDR2 FQNEAQ (reference sequence). The CDR3 totals 14 residues. CDR3 sequence reads: CASSLEWQAHEQYF. CDR3 in DNA: TGTGCCAGCAGCTTAGAATGGCAGGCCCACGAGCAGTACTTC.

The chain uses TRBV6-4 and TRBJ2-7, with D unclear. Trimming left V 3 bases short and J 2 bases short, with 8 bases between. The CDR3 covers 13 residues. Germline loops: CDR1 MRHNA, CDR2 SNTAGT. This CDR3 is CASSEPAAYEQYF. CDR3 nucleotides: TGTGCCAGCAGTGAACCGGCAGCCTACGAGCAGTACTTC.

This clone ranks as medium-sized (0.01 to 0.1%). The rearrangement links TRBV5-4 to TRBJ1-2, with a weak D call TRBD1 (6 bases). Trimming took 3 bases from V and 5 from J, leaving 20 bases between them. This CDR3 is built from 16 residues. The germline gives CDR1 SGHNT, CDR2 YYREEE (reference sequence). The CDR3 loop reads CASSSYREYTPYGYTF. CDR3 DNA sequence: TGTGCCAGCAGCTCCTACAGGGAATATACCCCTTATGGCTACACCTTC.

This clone is large within its sample. The chain is built from TRBV27 and TRBJ2-7; TRBD2 matches 13 bases. The CDR3 contains 16 residues. Germline V gene sequence: CDR1 MNHEY, CDR2 SMNVEV (reference sequence). With V trimmed by 9 bases and J by 3 bases, 11 bases remained unmatched. CDR3: CASKMRTSGGRYEQYF. In nucleotides, the CDR3 is TGTGCCAGTAAGATGAGGACTAGCGGGGGCCGCTACGAGCAGTACTTC.

The sample holds a few counts of this clone. The chain has TRBV6-6 and TRBJ1-5; D is unresolved. V was trimmed by 0 bases and J by 6 bases, leaving 6 bases between them. This CDR3 has 13 residues. CDR1 MNHNY and CDR2 SVGAGI come from the germline V gene (reference sequence). The chain's CDR3 is CASSYSNAQPQHF. In nucleotides, the CDR3 is TGTGCCAGCAGTTACTCGAACGCTCAGCCCCAGCATTTT.

The chain is built from TRBV15 and TRBJ2-5, with a tentative D call TRBD1 (6 bases). Germline V gene lookup returns CDR1 LNHNV and CDR2 YYDKDF (reference sequence). The CDR3 length is 17 residues. Trimming removed 0 bases at V and 3 bases at J, with 17 bases between. This CDR3 is CATSRETLKDREETQYF. CDR3 sequence (DNA): TGTGCCACCAGCAGAGAAACTTTGAAGGACAGAGAAGAGACCCAGTACTTC. Together with reference TRBV15 and TRBJ2-5, the CDR3 gives the full variable domain: DAMVIQNPRYQVTQFGKPVTLSCSQTLNHNVMYWYQQKSSQAPKLLFHYYDKDFNNEADTPDNFQSRRPNTSFCFLDIRSPGLGDTAMYLCATSRETLKDREETQYFGPGTRLLVL.

In this sample, this clone is large (0.1 to 1%). This sequence joins TRBV6-5 and TRBJ2-7; D perhaps matches TRBD2 (5 bases). There are 14 residues in the CDR3. Trimming shortened V by 0 bases and J by 7 bases, and 13 bases separated the two germline ends. Germline CDR1 and CDR2: MNHEY and SVGAGI. The CDR3 DNA follows: TGTGCCAGCAGTTACTCCGGGGATTTAGCGGAGCAGTACTTC. It encodes CASSYSGDLAEQYF.

J is TRBJ2-7 and V is TRBV4-3, with D unclear. The germline V gene has CDR1 LGHNA and CDR2 YSLEER. Trimming left V 2 bases short and J 3 bases short, with 8 bases between. The CDR3 is made up of 13 amino acids. In DNA form, the CDR3 reads TGCGCCAGCAGCCAATCAAGGTTCTACGAGCAGTACTTC. Translation: CASSQSRFYEQYF.

J is TRBJ2-7 and V is TRBV5-6, with 7 bases that match TRBD1. This CDR3 has 13 residues. Per the germline V gene, CDR1 is SGHDT and CDR2 is YYEEEE. V gave up 5 bases and J gave up 3 bases; unmatched junction bases: 5. DNA for the CDR3: TGTGCCAGCAGATATAGGGACAGCTACGAGCAGTACTTC. Translating gives CASRYRDSYEQYF.

DNA for the CDR3: TGTGCCAGCAGCCCCTCGGACAAAACCCAGTACTTC. This gives the protein CASSPSDKTQYF. The rearrangement joins TRBV9 to TRBJ2-5; D is possibly TRBD1 (5 bases). V gave up 4 bases and J gave up 8 bases, with 12 bases separating them. Germline V gene lookup returns CDR1 SGDLS and CDR2 YYNGEE. The CDR3 is 12 amino acids.

This clone was detected only a few times. This sequence joins TRBV5-6 and TRBJ1-1; no clear D. The CDR3 runs to 17 residues. V lost 0 bases and J lost 3, with 18 bases in between. Germline assignment: CDR1 SGHDT and CDR2 YYEEEE. CDR3 in DNA: TGTGCCAGCAGCTTGGGGGCAGCCGTTCAAGGAGACACTGAAGCTTTCTTT. This codes for CASSLGAAVQGDTEAFF.

J is TRBJ2-1 and V is TRBV7-6; 8 bases align to TRBD1. The CDR3 has 14 amino acids. From germline, CDR1 is SGHVS and CDR2 FNYEAQ. The V gene end was trimmed by 4 bases and the J gene end by 6 bases; junction bases not matched to a gene: 5. CDR3 nucleotide sequence: TGTGCCAGCAGCTCGGACAGGGTTTCCAATGAGCAGTTCTTC. It codes for CASSSDRVSNEQFF.

This clone appeared a few times. The rearrangement links TRBV27 to TRBJ1-1; tentative D call: TRBD1 (6 bases). V was clipped by 1 base and J by 3 bases, with 21 bases between them. The germline V gene has CDR1 MNHEY and CDR2 SMNVEV (reference sequence). This CDR3 has 18 residues. CDR3 loop: CASSLYIGGGAEHTEAFF. The CDR3 bases are TGTGCCAGCAGTTTATATATCGGAGGGGGGGCAGAACACACTGAAGCTTTCTTT.

Concerning this clone itself: A much larger clone differs by one base, so this may be a read error. The same CDR3 also results from other DNA sequences found in this sample. The J gene is TRBJ1-4, the V gene TRBV5-5; maybe TRBD1 (5 bases). The CDR3 spans 17 residues. CDR1 is SGHKS and CDR2 is YYEKEE in the germline V gene (reference sequence). DNA of the CDR3: TGCGCCAGCAGCCAAGATGGGCGGGAGGGGTACGGGGAAAAACTGTTTTTT. Amino acid sequence: CASSQDGREGYGEKLFF.

V is TRBV5-1 and J is TRBJ2-7, with 7 positions matching TRBD1. There are 15 residues in the CDR3. Germline V gives CDR1 SGHRS, CDR2 YFSETQ. J gave up 6 bases and V 0 bases, and 9 bases lay outside the gene matches. CDR3 sequence reads: CASSLAGQTSGEQYF. CDR3 in DNA: TGCGCCAGCAGCTTGGCGGGACAGACAAGCGGCGAGCAGTACTTC.

The chain employs TRBV4-3 and TRBJ1-4, with D unresolved. Between the trimmed V and J ends, which lost 0 bases and 5 bases, there was a span of 13 bases. The germline CDR1 and CDR2 sequences are LGHNA and YSLEER. This CDR3 spans 16 amino acids. Written as DNA, the CDR3 is TGCGCCAGCAGCCAAGACGGGAGTTTTTTAAATGAAAAACTGTTTTTT. Translation: CASSQDGSFLNEKLFF.

The genes are TRBV11-3 and TRBJ1-5; maybe TRBD1 (6 bases). This CDR3 contains 17 residues. Germline CDR1 and CDR2: SGHNT and YENEEA. Trimming left V 1 base short and J 3 bases short, with 16 bases between. The CDR3 loop reads CASSLGVADRFNQPQHF. The CDR3 DNA reads TGTGCCAGCAGCTTAGGTGTAGCGGACAGATTCAATCAGCCCCAGCATTTT. The full variable domain, in which reference TRBV11-3 and TRBJ1-5 provide the parts outside the CDR3, is EAGVVQSPRYKIIEKKQPVAFWCNPISGHNTLYWYLQNLGQGPELLIRYENEEAVDDSQLPKDRFSAERLKGVDSTLKIQPAELGDSAVYLCASSLGVADRFNQPQHFGDGTRLSIL.

The V and J genes are TRBV7-9 and TRBJ1-6; TRBD1 aligns across 7 bases. The CDR3 has 19 amino acids. The germline gives CDR1 SEHNR, CDR2 FQNEAQ (reference sequence). After removal of 3 bases from V and 7 bases from J, the junction contained 18 bases not matched to a gene. CDR3 residues: CASSLSGTAYPFGNSPLHF. Written as DNA, the CDR3 is TGTGCCAGCAGCTTGTCCGGGACAGCTTACCCTTTTGGGAATTCACCCCTCCACTTT.

This clone has just a few counts. The genes are TRBV11-2 and TRBJ2-5, with 9 bases lining up with TRBD2. Unmatched junction bases numbered 13, after V lost 5 bases and J lost 9 bases. The CDR3 spans 15 residues. CDR1 and CDR2 (germline): SGHAT, FQNNGV. The CDR3 DNA sequence: TGTGCCAGCAGCGGGCCCGAACTAGCGGGTAGAGCCCAGTACTTC. It translates to CASSGPELAGRAQYF.